This is a list of T cell receptor beta chains from one sample in a study of siplizumab effects on memory and regulatory T cells. Clones were sequenced by immunoSEQ multiplex PCR, and TCRdb holds only the in-frame ones, with some missing. The profile covers 100,000 to 110,000 clones, with 75% to 95% appearing a single time and over 0.12% taken by the ten largest. Source material: CD4+ T cells sorted from blood. Every receptor here comes from a human donor in good health. Each CDR3 is given with its conserved first and last residue. Each record gives: V gene, clone size, J gene, CDR3 protein. Clone size is given for some rows only: seen once, a few or many times, or a class if the clone is expanded.

>TRBV11-2|-|TRBJ2-6
CASSLQGTGANVLTF
>TRBV5-6|-|TRBJ2-1
CASSLSRDRVLYNEQFF
>TRBV5-3|-|TRBJ2-5
CARSLGGRDRGPETQYF
>TRBV11-2|-|TRBJ2-7
CASSLVASGGLSYEQYF
>TRBV19|-|TRBJ1-4
CASSITIPTLTNEKLFF
>TRBV5-5|-|TRBJ1-2
CASSFVVPANYGYTF
>TRBV5-1|-|TRBJ2-7
CASSHDGFSGEQYF
>TRBV29-1|-|TRBJ1-1
CSVAVLVNTEAFF
>TRBV7-2|-|TRBJ2-5
CASSSWTGSETQYF
>TRBV7-2|-|TRBJ2-3
CASSPTGGTDTQYF
>TRBV6-1|-|TRBJ2-1
CASSSPGAGDEQFF
>TRBV5-1|once|TRBJ2-7
CASSLVGGAPGAEQYF
>TRBV5-1|-|TRBJ1-4
CASSLGPGQGNEKLFF
>TRBV27|-|TRBJ2-6
CASRGTSGGSSGANVLTF
>TRBV5-6|-|TRBJ1-2
CASSSPGEGGYTF
>TRBV5-4|-|TRBJ2-3
CASSPTADTQYF
>TRBV7-6|-|TRBJ2-7
CASSLGVGATSQGMTYEQYF
>TRBV18|-|TRBJ1-1
CASSPLGTGEAFF
>TRBV6-5|-|TRBJ2-5
CASRSGLTQYF
>TRBV18|-|TRBJ1-1
CASSPTREEAFF
>TRBV11-1|few|TRBJ1-1
CASSLTGGAEAFF
>TRBV6-5|-|TRBJ2-3
CASSSKRIYGDTQYF